The TCR beta chain described here comes from a study of cytomegalovirus exposure and HLA in healthy donors. Study overall: HLA-typed donors were the source of about 90 million unique TCRs held in an early data release.

The table lists this clone with a few counts. The target antigen is unknown. From germline, CDR1 is KGHSH and CDR2 LQKENI. The CDR3 is 18 residues long. Losses at the gene ends were 1 base for V and 0 bases for J; bases not matched to a gene: 4. Study results and caveats: Some public TCRs appeared in many individuals, while most sequences were rare.

Amplification used 60 Vbeta primers and 13 Jbeta primers. In the original analysis: In a later analysis, 79 million or so unique TCR beta chains included roughly 11 million shared by two or more donors. Generated by immunoSEQ multiplex PCR, the TCRdb table keeps only in-frame clones and is missing some. Clonal size and the V and J genes are those of that table, whereas D and trimming came from the DNA. Of fewer than 250,000 clones in the sample, around 87% were seen once. This chain joins TRBV18 and TRBJ2-6; TRBD2 matches 9 bases. This receptor was taken from a man aged 25 to 40 in good health and CMV-seronegative. The source material was PBMCs. The CDR3, as DNA: TGTGCCAGCTCACCACTAGCGGGGGAACGCTCTGGGGCCAACGTCCTGACTTTC. Its protein is CASSPLAGERSGANVLTF.